This T cell receptor beta chain derives from a study of metastatic and nonmetastatic thyroid tumors. Patients were all untreated before their thyroid surgery. CDR1 is SGDLS, CDR2 YYNGEE, per germline. The CDR3 runs 15 residues. Trimming shortened V by 3 bases and J by 2 bases, and 13 bases separated the two germline ends. Using MiXCR, TCRdb re-called clones from the PCR reads. The sample shows just over 15,000 clones, about 35% of them seen only once. Concerning this clone: A much more abundant neighbour one base away suggests this may be a read error. Different DNA sequences within this sample yield the same CDR3.

The sample was tumor tissue. The chain couples TRBV9 to TRBJ2-3, with a possible D match to TRBD1 (6 bases). This receptor was obtained from a male donor with papillary thyroid cancer or a benign thyroid nodule (not recorded which). Some clones in this sample may be carry-over from other donors' samples. CDR3 residues: CASSGTGHFTDTQYF. CDR3 in DNA: TGTGCCAGCAGCGGGACGGGACACTTCACAGATACGCAGTATTTT. Full variable domain (missing parts from reference TRBV9 and TRBJ2-3): DSGVTQTPKHLITATGQRVTLRCSPRSGDLSVYWYQQSLDQGLQFLIQYYNGEERAKGNILERFSAQQFPDLHSELNLSSLELGDSALYFCASSGTGHFTDTQYFGPGTRLTVL.